What follows are 7 T cell receptor beta chains derived from one specimen sequenced in a study of blood T cells in healthy people across ages. Primers used in a second PCR of roughly 7 to 12 cycles were a sample-barcoded 5' primer and a J-beta primer mix. TCRdb reprocessed the 5' RACE reads with MiXCR, giving one entry per CDR3 protein. The sample has approximately 2,000,000 distinct CDR3 sequences, 39% seen once. The source material was blood. The origin of the receptors is a human donor in good health.

The rearrangement links TRBV9 to TRBJ2-1; 7 nucleotides line up with TRBD2. The CDR3 runs 16 residues. The V gene's germline CDR1 is SGDLS and CDR2 YYNGEE. Unmatched junction bases numbered 20, after V lost 4 bases and J lost 13 bases. The CDR3 region is CASSNNPSGAGRSQFF. The CDR3, as DNA: TGTGCCAGCAGCAACAACCCCTCGGGAGCGGGGAGATCCCAGTTCTTC.

The chain is built from TRBV7-9 and TRBJ2-7; 8 bases line up with TRBD1. Looked up from germline, CDR1 is SEHNR and CDR2 is FQNEAQ (reference sequence). The V gene end was trimmed by 3 bases and the J gene end by 4 bases; junction bases not matched to a gene: 8. The CDR3 runs 15 residues. CDR3 protein: CASSFDAGGLYEQYF. The CDR3 nucleotides are TGTGCCAGCAGCTTTGATGCAGGGGGCTTGTACGAGCAGTACTTC. The entire variable domain, with the rest obtained from reference TRBV7-9 and TRBJ2-7, is as follows: DTGVSQNPRHKITKRGQNVTFRCDPISEHNRLYWYRQTLGQGPEFLTYFQNEAQLEKSRLLSDRFSAERPKGSFSTLEIQRTEQGDSAMYLCASSFDAGGLYEQYFGPGTRLTVT.

The gene calls are TRBV10-3 and TRBJ2-4; 7 positions agree with TRBD1. The J call may be in error: the DNA end matches TRBJ2-7 better. The CDR3 sequence is 14 residues long. CDR1 and CDR2 (germline): ENHRY, SYGVKD. CDR3 in DNA: TGTGCCACGTCTACCTCACAGGGGACCTACGAGCAGTACTTC. Residues: CATSTSQGTYEQYF.

The V gene is TRBV6-5, the J gene TRBJ1-4; perhaps TRBD1 as D (5 bases). This CDR3 is 15 amino acids long. Trimming took 0 bases from V and 8 from J, leaving 13 bases between them. The germline V gene has CDR1 MNHEY and CDR2 SVGAGI. The CDR3 DNA reads TGTGCCAGCAGTTACTCGGGACGATGGAGGGAAAAACTGTTTTTT. Protein product: CASSYSGRWREKLFF.

This chain links TRBV7-6 with TRBJ1-6; D uncertain. This CDR3 is 14 amino acids long. The germline V gene encodes CDR1 SGHVS and CDR2 FNYEAQ. V was clipped by 5 bases and J by 8 bases, with 13 bases between them. The CDR3 nucleotides read TGTGCCAGCAGCCTAGAGGCCCGGGATTCACCCCTCCACTTT. Its translation is CASSLEARDSPLHF.

The genes are TRBV7-3 and TRBJ2-3; D is possibly TRBD2 (7 bases). V was trimmed by 10 bases and J by 2 bases, leaving 16 bases between them. The CDR3 loop spans 14 amino acids. Germline CDR1 is SGHTA and CDR2 is FQGTGA. The CDR3 reads CANNMGGPTDTQYF. CDR3 coding DNA: TGTGCCAACAACATGGGGGGGCCCACAGATACGCAGTATTTT. Based on the CDR3 plus reference TRBV7-3 and TRBJ2-3, the full variable domain is GAGVSQTPSNKVTEKGKYVELRCDPISGHTALYWYRQSLGQGPEFLIYFQGTGAADDSGLPNDRFFAVRPEGSVSTLKIQRTERGDSAVYLCANNMGGPTDTQYFGPGTRLTVL.

The rearrangement joins TRBV6-6 to TRBJ1-1, with a tentative D call TRBD1 (5 bases). Deletions cut 6 bases from V and 1 base from J, with 12 bases between. CDR1 and CDR2 (germline): MNHNY, SVGAGI (reference sequence). This CDR3 is 14 amino acids long. The CDR3 DNA sequence: TGTGCCAGCAGCTCTCTAGGGGAGAACACTGAAGCTTTCTTT. This codes for CASSSLGENTEAFF.